This entry lists 22 T cell receptor beta chains sequenced from one sample in a study of tumor-infiltrating lymphocytes in primary liver carcinoma. Starting from around 0.45 ug of total RNA, TCR beta cDNA was produced with a primer in the constant region. Slightly modified ARM-PCR with three nested multiplex PCR rounds yielded TCR beta libraries. A C-beta reverse primer and TRBV1-TRBV30 forward primers served in each of the first two PCR rounds, at ten to eleven cycles apiece. A single record per CDR3 protein comes from TCRdb applying MiXCR to the multiplex PCR reads. The repertoire includes approximately 300,000 distinct CDR3 sequences, roughly two thirds of them detected once, and approximately 9% sits in the top ten. The blood RNA (from unsorted whole blood) was obtained, and germline DNA was also extracted. The sequenced sample consisted of peripheral blood. The receptors derive from a man in his forties or fifties with primary liver carcinoma and hepatitis B virus infection.

The chain uses TRBV11-1 and TRBJ2-1; weak D call: TRBD2 (5 bases). V dropped 7 bases and J dropped 3 bases, with 16 bases sitting between them. The CDR3 covers 15 residues. Germline-derived CDR1 and CDR2 are SGHAT and FQDESV (reference sequence). The CDR3 sequence is CASKSLAGGYNEQFF. The CDR3, as DNA: TGTGCCAGCAAATCCCTCGCTGGAGGCTACAATGAGCAGTTCTTC. The full variable domain, its missing parts supplied by reference TRBV11-1 and TRBJ2-1, is EAEVAQSPRYKITEKSQAVAFWCDPISGHATLYWYRQILGQGPELLVQFQDESVVDDSQLPKDRFSAERLKGVDSTLKIQPAELGDSAMYLCASKSLAGGYNEQFFGPGTRLTVL.

As concerns this clonotype: Since no conserved phenylalanine or tryptophan closes the CDR3, a read error is the likely cause. The chain joins TRBV6-1 to TRBJ1-4; 8 bases agree with TRBD1. This CDR3 contains 13 residues. From germline, CDR1 is MNHNS and CDR2 SASEGT. Trimming at V came to 11 bases and at J to 5 bases, leaving 7 bases not matched to a gene. The CDR3 protein is CAGAGGVNEKLFS. CDR3 DNA sequence: TGTGCCGGCGCAGGGGGCGTCAATGAAAAACTGTTTTCT.

Notes on this clonotype: Relative to the germline gene, one junction end is altered; a read error may explain this. The chain has TRBV24-1 and TRBJ2-3; 7 bases are shared with TRBD2. This CDR3 region has 14 residues. The germline gives CDR1 KGHDR, CDR2 SFDVKD. The DNA of the CDR3 is TGTGTCACCAGTGCCTCGGGAGGAACAGATACGCAGTATTTT. Protein: CVTSASGGTDTQYF.

The chain carries TRBV30 and TRBJ2-1; D remains unclear. The V end lost 3 bases, the J end lost 11 bases, and 11 bases lay between the germline ends. Germline values: CDR1 GTSNPN, CDR2 SVGIG (reference sequence). The CDR3 runs to 11 residues. CDR3 amino acids: CAWSLFNKQFF. CDR3 DNA sequence: TGTGCCTGGAGCCTTTTTAATAAGCAGTTCTTC.

Of note for this clonotype: This could be a read error, since a much larger clone is one nucleotide away. The genes are TRBV12-3 or TRBV12-4 and TRBJ2-2, with 8 bases matching TRBD1. The CDR3 contains 15 residues. The CDR3: CASSLRTGSTGEPFF. CDR3 nucleotides: TGTGCCAGCAGTTTAAGGACAGGGAGCACCGGGGAGCCGTTTTTT.

This clonotype was found once. With a much larger clone just one base away, this may be a read error. The chain couples TRBV6-2 or TRBV6-3 to TRBJ1-2; unclear D gene. The length of the CDR3 is 12 residues. Germline V lookup: CDR1 MNHEY, CDR2 SVGEGT. The CDR3 bases are TGTGCCAGCAGTAGGATCGGAGCCCGCTACCCCTTC. This sequence encodes CASSRIGARYPF.

As regards this clonotype: Possible read error: a much larger clone is one base away. V is TRBV10-3 and J is TRBJ2-5; D is unclear. Germline assignment: CDR1 ENHRY and CDR2 SYGVKD. This CDR3 region has 11 residues. The germline V and J ends were trimmed by 3 bases and 5 bases, with 4 bases remaining between them. CDR3 coding DNA: TGTGCCATCAGTGATATGGAGACCCAGTACTTC. Encoded protein: CAISDMETQYF.

The rearrangement links TRBV30 to TRBJ2-5, with 10 bases matching TRBD2. CDR1 is GTSNPN and CDR2 is SVGIG in the germline V gene (reference sequence). Germline trimming cut 3 bases from V and 4 bases from J; bases unmatched to any gene: 2. This CDR3 is 13 amino acids long. CDR3 in amino acids: CAWRSSGRETQYF. CDR3 nucleotides: TGTGCCTGGAGGTCTAGCGGGAGAGAGACCCAGTACTTC. Based on the CDR3 plus reference TRBV30 and TRBJ2-5, the full variable domain is SQTIHQWPATLVQPVGSPLSLECTVEGTSNPNLYWYRQAAGRGLQLLFYSVGIGQISSEVPQNLSASRPQDRQFILSSKKLLLSDSGFYLCAWRSSGRETQYFGPGTRLLVL.

This rearrangement joins TRBV10-1 to TRBJ2-7, with D uncertain. Trimming took 0 bases from V and 3 from J, leaving 9 bases between them. CDR3 length equals 14 residues. Germline V gene data show CDR1 as WNHNN and CDR2 as SYGVQD (reference sequence). The CDR3 DNA reads as TGCGCCAGCAGTGAGTCGGGCACGGACTACGAGCAGTACTTC. Translated, it gives CASSESGTDYEQYF.

As to this clonotype: One end of the junction does not line up with germline, which may come from a read error. CDR3 coding DNA: TGTGCCTGGAGTTTTGGCTCTGGAAGCACCATATATTTT. Residues: CAWSFGSGSTIYF. The rearrangement joins TRBV30 to TRBJ1-3; D is ambiguous. Germline values: CDR1 GTSNPN, CDR2 SVGIG (reference sequence). CDR3 length equals 13 residues.

For this clonotype: The junction departs from germline at one end; a sequencing error may be responsible. V is TRBV11-2 and J is TRBJ1-2; the D gene is possibly TRBD1 (5 bases). This CDR3 is built from 13 residues. CDR1 SGHAT and CDR2 FQNNGV come from the germline V gene. The CDR3 nucleotides read TGTCCCAGCAGCTTCCCAGGGACGAGTGGCCACACCTTC. It is translated as CPSSFPGTSGHTF.

The V gene is TRBV7-9, the J gene TRBJ2-2; D is possibly TRBD2 (6 bases). V lost 10 bases to trimming and J lost 3 bases, with 15 bases between them. This CDR3 region has 14 residues. CDR1 is SEHNR, CDR2 FQNEAQ, per germline (reference sequence). The CDR3 reads CANGGGVDTGELFF. The CDR3 DNA reads as TGTGCCAACGGGGGAGGCGTGGACACCGGGGAGCTGTTTTTT.

This clonotype turned up a few times. This may stem from a read error, because a much larger clone lies one nucleotide away. The chain joins TRBV12-5 to TRBJ1-1, with D possibly TRBD1 on 5 matching bases. The V end lost 8 bases, the J end lost 1 base, and 11 bases lay between the germline ends. The CDR3 has 13 residues. Germline-derived CDR1 and CDR2 are LGHNT and FRNRAP. The CDR3 bases are TGTGCTAGTCACGGGACGAGGAACACTGAAGCTTTCTTT. This gives the protein CASHGTRNTEAFF.

Concerning this clonotype: This sequence may be a read error, since a much larger clone differs from it by one base. The gene calls are TRBV4-3 and TRBJ1-2; 9 positions match TRBD1. The germline V gene encodes CDR1 LGHNA and CDR2 YSLEER. The CDR3 has 16 amino acids. CDR3 bases: TGCGCCAGCAGCCAAGACGGGACAGGGTCTAACTATGGCTACATCTTC. Residues: CASSQDGTGSNYGYIF.

The chain couples TRBV7-2 to TRBJ2-5; D is ambiguous. Germline-derived CDR1 and CDR2 are SGHTA and FQGNSA. The CDR3 sequence is 12 residues long. Trimming took 2 bases from V and 5 from J, leaving 6 bases between them. CDR3 sequence (DNA): TGTGCCAGCAGCTTAAATGGGGAGACCCAGTACTTC. Protein sequence: CASSLNGETQYF.

Ten or more counts support this clonotype. As DNA, the CDR3 is TGCGCCAGCAGCTTGGTTTGGGAGGCCTACGAGCAGTACTTC. Protein: CASSLVWEAYEQYF. The chain uses TRBV5-1 and TRBJ2-7; D possibly corresponds to TRBD2 (6 bases). CDR1 and CDR2 from the germline V gene are SGHRS and YFSETQ. Trimming took 0 bases from V and 2 from J, leaving 9 bases between them. The length of the CDR3 is 14 residues.

This clonotype was detected ten times or more. The chain has TRBV5-6 and TRBJ2-1; 7 positions match TRBD2. CDR1 SGHDT and CDR2 YYEEEE come from the germline V gene. This CDR3 comprises 15 residues. V was clipped by 3 bases and J by 5 bases; unmatched bases: 8. In DNA, the CDR3 is TGTGCCAGCAGCTGGGGGGACTACCTCCACAATGAGCAGTTCTTC. It codes for CASSWGDYLHNEQFF.

There are many counts of this clonotype. This chain links TRBV6-1 with TRBJ2-2; TRBD1 is a possible D gene (5 bases). Trimming pared 7 bases from V and 4 bases from J, leaving 13 bases between. CDR1 is MNHNS, CDR2 SASEGT, per germline. CDR3 length: 14 amino acids. The CDR3 protein is CASKAVTVTGELFF. CDR3 nucleotide sequence: TGTGCCAGCAAGGCGGTGACAGTCACCGGGGAGCTGTTTTTT.

In regard to this clonotype: A much larger clone differs by one base, so this may be a read error. Since the CDR3 does not end with the conserved phenylalanine or tryptophan, this likely comes from a read error. The rearrangement uses TRBV6-1 and TRBJ2-1, with 16 bases that match TRBD2. Germline V gene lookup returns CDR1 MNHNS and CDR2 SASEGT. Germline trimming cut 5 bases from V and 9 bases from J; bases unmatched to any gene: 7. The CDR3 runs to 16 residues. The CDR3 here is CASSIGTSGRASEQFL. In DNA, the CDR3 is TGTGCCAGCAGTATAGGGACTAGCGGGAGGGCCAGTGAGCAGTTCTTA.

This clonotype showed up just a few times. One base away lies a much larger clone, so this may be a sequencing read error. The chain recombines TRBV6-2 or TRBV6-3 with TRBJ1-5; TRBD1 agrees at 10 bases. The V gene end was trimmed by 2 bases and the J gene end by 2 bases; junction bases not matched to a gene: 9. Germline V gene sequence: CDR1 MNHEY, CDR2 SVGEGT. The CDR3 is 18 residues long. The CDR3 DNA is TGTGCCAGCAGTTACCGGTCGGGACAGGGGACGGGCAATCAGCCCCAGCATTTT. Its protein product is CASSYRSGQGTGNQPQHF.

Of note for this clonotype: At one end the junction does not follow the germline gene, possibly because of a read error. This rearrangement joins TRBV5-1 to TRBJ2-2, with D possibly being TRBD1 or TRBD2 (6 bases each). Per the germline V gene, CDR1 is SGHRS and CDR2 is YFSETQ. The CDR3 spans 17 residues. The CDR3 DNA reads as TGCACCAGCAGCTTGGTAGGAGGGGGTGTCGATACCGGGGAGCTGTTTTTT. Its protein product is CTSSLVGGGVDTGELFF.

Concerning this clonotype: This could be a read error, since a much larger clone is one nucleotide away. This chain uses TRBV29-1 with TRBJ1-2, with D unresolved. Germline loops: CDR1 SQVTM, CDR2 ANQGSEA. CDR3 size: 18 residues. V lost 2 bases and J lost 2, with 24 bases in between. The CDR3 nucleotides are TGCAGCGTTGAACCGTGTCCCGGCACTTCCGCCCCCAACTATGGCTACACCTTC. Translation: CSVEPCPGTSAPNYGYTF.